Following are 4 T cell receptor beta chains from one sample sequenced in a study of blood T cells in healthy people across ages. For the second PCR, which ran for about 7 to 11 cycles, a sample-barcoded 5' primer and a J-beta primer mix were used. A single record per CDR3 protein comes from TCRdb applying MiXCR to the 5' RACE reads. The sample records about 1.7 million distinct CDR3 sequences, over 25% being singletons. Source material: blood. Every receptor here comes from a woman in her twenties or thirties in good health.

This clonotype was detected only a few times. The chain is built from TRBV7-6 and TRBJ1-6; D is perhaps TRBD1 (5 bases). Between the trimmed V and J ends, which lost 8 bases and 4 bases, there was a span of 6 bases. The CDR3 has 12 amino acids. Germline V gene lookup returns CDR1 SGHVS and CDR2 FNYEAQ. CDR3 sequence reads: CASAGYNSPLHF. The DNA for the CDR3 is TGTGCCAGCGCAGGGTATAATTCACCCCTCCACTTT. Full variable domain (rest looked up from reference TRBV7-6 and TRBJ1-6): GAGVSQSPRYKVTKRGQDVALRCDPISGHVSLYWYRQALGQGPEFLTYFNYEAQQDKSGLPNDRFSAERPEGSISTLTIQRTEQRDSAMYRCASAGYNSPLHFGNGTRLTVT.

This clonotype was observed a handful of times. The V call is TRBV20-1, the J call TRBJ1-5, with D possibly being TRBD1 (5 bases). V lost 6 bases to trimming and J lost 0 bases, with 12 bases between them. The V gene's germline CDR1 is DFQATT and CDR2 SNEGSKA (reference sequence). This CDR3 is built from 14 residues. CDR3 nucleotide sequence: TGCAGTGCCACGACAGTGAATAGCAATCAGCCCCAGCATTTT. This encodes CSATTVNSNQPQHF.

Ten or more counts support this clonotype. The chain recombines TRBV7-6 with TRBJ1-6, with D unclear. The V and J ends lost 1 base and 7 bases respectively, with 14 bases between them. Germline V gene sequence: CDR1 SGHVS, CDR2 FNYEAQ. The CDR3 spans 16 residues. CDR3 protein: CASSLVAGAPNSPLHF. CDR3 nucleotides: TGTGCCAGCAGCTTAGTGGCAGGCGCACCAAATTCACCCCTCCACTTT.

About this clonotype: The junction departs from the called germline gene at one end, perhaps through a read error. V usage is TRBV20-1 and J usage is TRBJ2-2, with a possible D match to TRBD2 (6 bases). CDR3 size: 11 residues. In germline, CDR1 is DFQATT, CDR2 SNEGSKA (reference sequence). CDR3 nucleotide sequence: TGCTGTGCTAGAGATCCCGGGGGGCTGTTTTTT. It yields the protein CCARDPGGLFF.